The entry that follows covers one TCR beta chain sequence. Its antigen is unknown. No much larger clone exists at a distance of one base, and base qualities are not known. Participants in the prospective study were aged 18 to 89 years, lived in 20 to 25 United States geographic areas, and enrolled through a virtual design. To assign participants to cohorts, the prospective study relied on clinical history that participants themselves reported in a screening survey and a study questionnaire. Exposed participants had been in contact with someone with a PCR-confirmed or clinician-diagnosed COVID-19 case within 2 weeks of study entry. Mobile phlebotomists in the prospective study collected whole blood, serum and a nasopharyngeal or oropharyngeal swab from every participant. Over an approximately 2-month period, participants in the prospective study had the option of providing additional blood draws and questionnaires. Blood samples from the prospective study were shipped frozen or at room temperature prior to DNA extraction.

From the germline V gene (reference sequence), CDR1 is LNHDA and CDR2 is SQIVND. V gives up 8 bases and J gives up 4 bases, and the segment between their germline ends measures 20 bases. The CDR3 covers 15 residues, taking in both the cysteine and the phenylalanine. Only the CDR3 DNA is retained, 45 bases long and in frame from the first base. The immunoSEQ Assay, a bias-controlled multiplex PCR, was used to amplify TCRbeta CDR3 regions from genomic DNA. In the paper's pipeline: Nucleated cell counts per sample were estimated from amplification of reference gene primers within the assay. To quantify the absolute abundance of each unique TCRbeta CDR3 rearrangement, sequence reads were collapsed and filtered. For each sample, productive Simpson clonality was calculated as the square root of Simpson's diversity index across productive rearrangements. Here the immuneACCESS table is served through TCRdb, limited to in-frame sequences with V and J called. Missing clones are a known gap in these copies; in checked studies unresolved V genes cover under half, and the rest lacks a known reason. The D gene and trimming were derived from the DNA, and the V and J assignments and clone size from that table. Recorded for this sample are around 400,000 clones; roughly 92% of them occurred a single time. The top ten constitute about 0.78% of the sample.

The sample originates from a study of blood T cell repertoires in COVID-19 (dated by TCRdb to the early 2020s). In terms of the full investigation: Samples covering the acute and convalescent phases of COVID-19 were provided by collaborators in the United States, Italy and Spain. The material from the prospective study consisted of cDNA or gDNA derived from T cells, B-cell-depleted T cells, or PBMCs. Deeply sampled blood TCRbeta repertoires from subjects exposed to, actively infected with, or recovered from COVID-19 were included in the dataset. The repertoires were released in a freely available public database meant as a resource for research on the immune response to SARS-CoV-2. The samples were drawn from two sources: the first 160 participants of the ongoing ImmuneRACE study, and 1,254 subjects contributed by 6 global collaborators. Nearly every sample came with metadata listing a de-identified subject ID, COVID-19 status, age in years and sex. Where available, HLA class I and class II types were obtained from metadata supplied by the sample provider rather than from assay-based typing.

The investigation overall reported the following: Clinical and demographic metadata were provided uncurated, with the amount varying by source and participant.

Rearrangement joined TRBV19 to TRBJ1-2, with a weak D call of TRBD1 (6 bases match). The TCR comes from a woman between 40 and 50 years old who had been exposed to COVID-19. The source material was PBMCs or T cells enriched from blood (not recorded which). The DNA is TGTGCCAGTCAAGGGCTAACAGGGCAATTCTATGGCTACACCTTC. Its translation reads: CASQGLTGQFYGYTF.